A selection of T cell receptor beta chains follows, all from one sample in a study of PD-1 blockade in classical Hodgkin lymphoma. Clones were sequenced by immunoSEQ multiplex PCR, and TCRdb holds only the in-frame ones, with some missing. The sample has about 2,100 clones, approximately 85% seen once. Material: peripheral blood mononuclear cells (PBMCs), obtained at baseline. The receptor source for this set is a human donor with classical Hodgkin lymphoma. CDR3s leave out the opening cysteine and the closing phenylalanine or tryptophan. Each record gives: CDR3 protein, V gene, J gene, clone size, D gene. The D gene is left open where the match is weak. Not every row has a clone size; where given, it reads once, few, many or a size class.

ASSFQTRPRTGYNSPLH,TRBV7-9,TRBJ1-6,.,TRBD1
ASSLIGRDEQY,TRBV28,.,.,.
ASSLPLSLGPYGYT,TRBV28,TRBJ1-2,.,.
ASSRQSQETQY,TRBV18,TRBJ2-3,.,.
ASSLDATGQETQY,TRBV5-4,TRBJ2-5,.,.
ASSLGRATDTQY,TRBV5-4,TRBJ2-3,.,.
ASSGTGGPVS,TRBV30,TRBJ1-3,.,TRBD1
ASSEYWTVNYGYT,TRBV25-1,TRBJ1-2,.,.
ASSSQTSGAANTGELF,TRBV27,TRBJ2-2,.,TRBD2
AISDSGTGPLTSTDTQY,TRBV10-3,TRBJ2-3,.,TRBD1
ASSLGLYWF,TRBV5-5,TRBJ1-1,few,.
ASSFISFANTGELF,TRBV27,TRBJ2-2,once,.
ASSSGTSGRAYEQF,TRBV6-6,TRBJ2-1,.,TRBD2
AWVGGGHNEQF,TRBV30,TRBJ2-1,.,.
ASSLGRIRDTYEQY,TRBV5-1,TRBJ2-7,.,.
ASSTGGAHVKNIQY,TRBV18,TRBJ2-4,.,TRBD2
ASRTQGDTEAF,TRBV19,TRBJ1-1,.,TRBD1
ASGLEGRDSYEQY,TRBV11-2,TRBJ2-7,.,.
ASRPGQGGNTEAF,TRBV6-1,TRBJ1-1,.,TRBD1
SARSREKLF,TRBV20-1,TRBJ1-4,.,.
ASSESTGGNANYGYT,TRBV10-1,TRBJ1-2,.,.
ASSVATAGSNEKLF,TRBV9,TRBJ1-4,.,.
ASSQAGQGPLEQY,TRBV4-2,TRBJ2-7,.,TRBD1
ASSLGPGADTQY,TRBV7-2,TRBJ2-3,.,.
ASSTLDSNQPQH,TRBV9,TRBJ1-5,.,.
ASSKMGARVDTEAF,TRBV6-6,TRBJ1-1,once,.
ASSLITFANTGELF,TRBV27,TRBJ2-2,.,.
ASSPGQGASYGYT,TRBV7-9,TRBJ1-2,.,TRBD1
ASRVTGGIEQY,TRBV2,TRBJ2-7,.,TRBD2
ASSKYQETQY,TRBV21-1,TRBJ2-5,.,.
ASSWGQMNTEAF,TRBV7-9,TRBJ1-1,.,TRBD1
ASSLTVLTGELF,TRBV7-2,TRBJ2-2,.,.
ASSFGGDPAYTDTQY,TRBV7-2,TRBJ2-3,.,.
ASSIENTIY,TRBV18,TRBJ1-3,once,.
ASSVAAGPYQETQY,TRBV9,TRBJ2-5,.,.
ASSYGGEQF,TRBV6-5,TRBJ2-1,.,.
ASTAGGYEQY,TRBV5-1,.,.,.
AWIVGRDTIY,TRBV30,TRBJ1-3,few,.
ASSYSDRSSGANVLT,TRBV12-1,TRBJ2-6,.,.
ASSLQENTEAF,TRBV18,TRBJ1-1,.,.
ASSSGQGFTYEQY,TRBV5-1,TRBJ2-7,.,TRBD1
ASSFGHTEAF,TRBV7-9,TRBJ1-1,.,.
ACQGYTEAF,TRBV30,TRBJ1-1,.,.
AWRPTSGGYEQF,TRBV30,TRBJ2-1,.,TRBD2
ASSECLRIIVDETQY,TRBV21-1,TRBJ2-5,.,.
ASSIGRGSPTDTQY,TRBV19,TRBJ2-3,.,.
AWTEAGGYDPSSYEQY,TRBV30,TRBJ2-7,.,TRBD2
ASGGAGAF,TRBV19,TRBJ1-1,.,.